The rows below give T cell receptor beta chains drawn from one sample of a study of blood T cell repertoires in COVID-19. TCRdb's copy holds only in-frame clones and misses some; the assay was immunoSEQ multiplex PCR. The top ten clones hold 2.4% of a sample with some 200,000 clones, roughly 85% of them seen once. Sequencing used peripheral blood. All receptors come from a woman aged 70-85 years with COVID-19, enrolled during active disease. Each CDR3 is given with its conserved first and last residue. The D gene is left open where the match is weak. Clone size is stated in some rows and not others, as once, few, many or a class when expanded.

v_call	j_call	d_call	clone_size	cdr3_nt	cdr3_aa
TRBV7-3	TRBJ2-1	-	-	TGTGCCAGCAGCTTAGGGGGGACCTCCTACAATGAGCAGTTCTTC	CASSLGGTSYNEQFF
TRBV2	TRBJ1-2	-	-	TGTGCCAGCAGGCCGGGACTGAAAGGCGGCTACACCTTC	CASRPGLKGGYTF
TRBV5-1	TRBJ2-3	-	-	TGCGCCAGCAGCTTGGCGGCGGTGGGCACAGATACGCAGTATTTT	CASSLAAVGTDTQYF
TRBV24-1	TRBJ1-4	-	-	TGTGCCACCAGCGCGTCACAGGGTATGGATGAAAAACTGTTTTTT	CATSASQGMDEKLFF
TRBV2	TRBJ1-1	-	once	TGTGCCAGCCCCAAAGCCGGGGGTCCCATGAACACTGAAGCTTTCTTT	CASPKAGGPMNTEAFF
TRBV13	TRBJ1-2	-	-	TGTGCCAGCAGCTTTATCACAGGCGGTCCGGGTGGCTACACCTTC	CASSFITGGPGGYTF
TRBV12-3/TRBV12-4	TRBJ1-1	-	-	TGTGCCAGCAGTTCAGGGGACACTGAAGCTTTCTTT	CASSSGDTEAFF
TRBV15	TRBJ1-6	TRBD1	few	TGTGCCACCAGCCCGCGGGACAGCGGCTCACCCCTCCACTTT	CATSPRDSGSPLHF
TRBV19	TRBJ1-5	TRBD1	once	TGTGCCAGTAGTATTAACAGGGGAAGCAATCAGCCCCAGCATTTT	CASSINRGSNQPQHF
TRBV6-1	TRBJ1-6	TRBD1	-	TGTGCCAGCAGTGGAACAGGGGTAGAATCACCCCTCCACTTT	CASSGTGVESPLHF
TRBV7-2	TRBJ2-7	-	-	TGTGCCAGCAGCCGCGTACGGACAGCTTACGAGCAGTACTTC	CASSRVRTAYEQYF
TRBV7-2	TRBJ1-5	-	-	TGTGCCAGCAGCCGACAGGACAATCAGCCCCAGCATTTT	CASSRQDNQPQHF
TRBV11-3	TRBJ1-6	-	-	TGTGCCAGCAGCTTAGAGCGGAGTTCACCCCTCCACTTT	CASSLERSSPLHF
TRBV6-5	TRBJ2-5	-	-	TGTGCCAGCACCGTGACTCATCATTTTCAAGAGACCCAGTACTTC	CASTVTHHFQETQYF
TRBV10-2	TRBJ2-7	TRBD1	-	TGCGCCACCGTCCTCGACAGGGATTACGAGCAGTACTTC	CATVLDRDYEQYF
TRBV5-1	TRBJ1-1	TRBD1	-	TGCGCCAGCAGCCGACAGGGGGTGAACACTGAAGCTTTCTTT	CASSRQGVNTEAFF